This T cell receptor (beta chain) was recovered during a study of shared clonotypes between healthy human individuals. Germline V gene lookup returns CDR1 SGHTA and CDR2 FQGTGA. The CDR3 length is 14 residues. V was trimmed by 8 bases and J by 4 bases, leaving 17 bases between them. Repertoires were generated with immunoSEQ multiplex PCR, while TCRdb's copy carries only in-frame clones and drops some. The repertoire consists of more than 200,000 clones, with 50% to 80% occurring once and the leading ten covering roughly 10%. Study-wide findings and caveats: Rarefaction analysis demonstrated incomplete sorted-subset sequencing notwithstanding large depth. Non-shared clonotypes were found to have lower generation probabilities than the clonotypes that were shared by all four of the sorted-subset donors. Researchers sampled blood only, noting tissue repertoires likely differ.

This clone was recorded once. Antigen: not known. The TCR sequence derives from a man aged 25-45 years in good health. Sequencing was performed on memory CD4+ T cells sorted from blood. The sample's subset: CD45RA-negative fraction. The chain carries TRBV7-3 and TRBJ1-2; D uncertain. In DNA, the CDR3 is TGTGCCAGCGGACCGACTCTACCTCCCTATGGCTACACCTTC. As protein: CASGPTLPPYGYTF.